The 15 T cell receptor beta chains presented below share a single source sample, sequenced in a study of blood T cell repertoires in COVID-19. Method: immunoSEQ multiplex PCR; TCRdb's copy keeps in-frame clones and lacks some. Of 150,000 to 200,000 clones detected, nearly 90% appear once; the ten largest clones hold 1.5% to 2%. Sequences were obtained from peripheral blood. The receptor set was obtained from a man aged 18 to 29 who had recovered from COVID-19.

The chain uses TRBV5-1 and TRBJ2-7; D may be TRBD1 (6 bases). The V gene's germline CDR1 is SGHRS and CDR2 YFSETQ. The CDR3 totals 15 residues. Deletions cut 0 bases from V and 2 bases from J, with 12 bases between. CDR3 sequence (DNA): TGCGCCAGCAGCTTGGCTTCAGGGGCCACCTACGAGCAGTACTTC. It specifies CASSLASGATYEQYF.

This clone was seen just once. The V gene is TRBV5-4, the J gene TRBJ2-2; D remains unclear. This CDR3 comprises 12 residues. V dropped 0 bases and J dropped 6 bases, with 3 bases sitting between them. The germline CDR1 and CDR2 sequences are SGHNT and YYREEE (reference sequence). The DNA of the CDR3 is TGTGCCAGCAGCTTGGGAGCCGGGGAGCTGTTTTTT. This gives the protein CASSLGAGELFF.

The chain joins TRBV6-6 to TRBJ2-4, with 7 positions matching TRBD1. This CDR3 has 14 amino acids. Germline loops: CDR1 MNHNY, CDR2 SVGAGI (reference sequence). The V gene end was trimmed by 5 bases and the J gene end by 6 bases; junction bases not matched to a gene: 7. CDR3 DNA sequence: TGTGCCAGCAGTCTCACACAGGGGTTAAACATTCAGTACTTC. It codes for CASSLTQGLNIQYF.

V usage is TRBV7-9 and J usage is TRBJ2-7; TRBD1 is a possible D gene (6 bases). The length of the CDR3 is 13 residues. The V end lost 4 bases, the J end lost 3 bases, and 10 bases lay between the germline ends. Germline CDR1 and CDR2: SEHNR and FQNEAQ (reference sequence). The DNA of the CDR3 is TGTGCCAGCAGCTCGTCGGACAGCTACGAGCAGTACTTC. Translated: CASSSSDSYEQYF.

This chain joins TRBV27 and TRBJ2-5; D is perhaps TRBD2 (6 bases). The germline gives CDR1 MNHEY, CDR2 SMNVEV (reference sequence). With 0 bases removed from V and 7 bases from J, the gap between germline ends came to 15 bases. The CDR3 runs to 15 residues. The CDR3 DNA follows: TGTGCCAGCAGTTTATCACTAGCAGGACCGGGGACCCAGTACTTC. Encoded protein: CASSLSLAGPGTQYF.

This clone was seen once. The chain carries TRBV19 and TRBJ2-1; TRBD1 might be the D (6 bases). The CDR3 has 15 residues. Per the germline V gene, CDR1 is LNHDA and CDR2 is SQIVND (reference sequence). V was cut by 4 bases and J by 5 bases, with 15 bases left in between. The CDR3 loop reads CASSTAQGRDNEQFF. The DNA for the CDR3 is TGTGCCAGTAGTACCGCGCAGGGGAGAGACAATGAGCAGTTCTTC. Drawing the rest from reference TRBV19 and TRBJ2-1, the complete variable domain is DGGITQSPKYLFRKEGQNVTLSCEQNLNHDAMYWYRQDPGQGLRLIYYSQIVNDFQKGDIAEGYSVSREKKESFPLTVTSAQKNPTAFYLCASSTAQGRDNEQFFGPGTRLTVL.

Here the CDR3 DNA reads TGTGCCAGCAGAGAACCAGGGGGCTTTGCCAAAAACATTCAGTACTTC. Protein sequence: CASREPGGFAKNIQYF. This chain connects TRBV2 to TRBJ2-4, with 8 bases matching TRBD1. J was trimmed by 1 base and V by 6 bases; bases with no gene match: 8. CDR3 length: 16 residues. Germline values: CDR1 SNHLY, CDR2 FYNNEI.

This chain connects TRBV6-5 to TRBJ2-7; maybe TRBD2 (5 bases). V was shortened by 0 bases and J by 4 bases, with 13 bases between the two germline ends. Germline V gene data show CDR1 as MNHEY and CDR2 as SVGAGI. The CDR3 has 15 amino acids. CDR3 in amino acids: CASSYSGGRGYEQYF. For the CDR3, the DNA is TGTGCCAGCAGTTACTCGGGCGGGCGAGGGTACGAGCAGTACTTC.

CDR3 DNA: TGTGCCAGCAGCCCACCAACAGGGAAGCAGTACTTC. Protein: CASSPPTGKQYF. The chain uses TRBV28 and TRBJ2-7; D perhaps matches TRBD1 (6 bases). This CDR3 comprises 12 residues. The V end was cut by 6 bases, the J end by 8 bases, with 14 bases between. Germline V gene data show CDR1 as MDHEN and CDR2 as SYDVKM. The full variable domain, completed using reference TRBV28 and TRBJ2-7, is DVKVTQSSRYLVKRTGEKVFLECVQDMDHENMFWYRQDPGLGLRLIYFSYDVKMKEKGDIPEGYSVSREKKERFSLILESASTNQTSMYLCASSPPTGKQYFGPGTRLTVT.

The CDR3 region is CASSEAGWTSVYNEQFF. In nucleotides, the CDR3 is TGTGCCAGCAGTGAAGCGGGGTGGACTAGCGTCTACAATGAGCAGTTCTTC. V and J are TRBV6-1 and TRBJ2-1; TRBD2 agrees at 9 bases. Germline V lookup: CDR1 MNHNS, CDR2 SASEGT. The CDR3 has 17 residues. Unmatched junction bases numbered 6, after V lost 0 bases and J lost 3 bases.

The chain employs TRBV15 and TRBJ2-4; 9 nucleotides align to TRBD2. There are 14 residues in the CDR3. The V segment lost 5 bases and the J segment 7 bases; nucleotides outside the gene matches: 6. Germline V gene sequence: CDR1 LNHNV, CDR2 YYDKDF (reference sequence). The CDR3 region is CATSAGGGTNIQYF. The CDR3 DNA reads as TGTGCCACCAGCGCGGGAGGGGGAACGAACATTCAGTACTTC.

CDR3 in DNA: TGTGCCAGCAGCCCAAGCGTGGTCTCCGGAAACACCATATATTTT. Protein sequence: CASSPSVVSGNTIYF. The chain carries TRBV9 and TRBJ1-3, with no clear D. The length of the CDR3 is 15 residues. The germline CDR1 and CDR2 sequences are SGDLS and YYNGEE. Trimming cost V 4 bases and J 4 bases, with 15 bases left between them.

The chain uses TRBV7-2 and TRBJ2-5; the match to TRBD1 covers 10 bases. Germline assignment: CDR1 SGHTA and CDR2 FQGNSA. CDR3 length: 14 amino acids. J gave up 5 bases and V 4 bases, and 4 bases lay outside the gene matches. The DNA for the CDR3 is TGTGCCAGCAGCTCAGACAGGGGGCGGGAGACCCAGTACTTC. Amino acid sequence: CASSSDRGRETQYF. The entire variable domain, with the rest obtained from reference TRBV7-2 and TRBJ2-5, is as follows: GAGVSQSPSNKVTEKGKDVELRCDPISGHTALYWYRQSLGQGLEFLIYFQGNSAPDKSGLPSDRFSAERTGGSVSTLTIQRTQQEDSAVYLCASSSDRGRETQYFGPGTRLLVL.

V usage is TRBV7-2 and J usage is TRBJ2-3; TRBD1 might be the D (6 bases). The germline V gene encodes CDR1 SGHTA and CDR2 FQGNSA. Trimming removed 2 bases from V and 7 bases from J, with 16 bases in between. The CDR3 spans 15 residues. CDR3 loop: CASSLMVTGGHTQYF. The CDR3 DNA follows: TGTGCCAGCAGCTTAATGGTGACAGGCGGGCATACGCAGTATTTT.

The rearrangement joins TRBV6-5 to TRBJ1-5; 8 bases align to TRBD1. The germline V gene has CDR1 MNHEY and CDR2 SVGAGI. J was trimmed by 10 bases and V by 8 bases; bases with no gene match: 10. There are 13 residues in the CDR3. In DNA, the CDR3 is TGTGCCAGCGGGGACAGGCGCTTCGGTCCCCAGCATTTT. Its translation: CASGDRRFGPQHF.